These T cell receptor beta chains were read from a single sample in a study of T cell responses to AZD1222 COVID-19 vaccine. Data came from immunoSEQ multiplex PCR; TCRdb stores just in-frame clones and leaves some out. The sample has fewer than 150,000 clones, around 90% seen once. Sequenced material: peripheral blood, taken 28 days after the second AZD1222 dose. The receptors originated from an adult who received the AZD1222 COVID-19 vaccine. The CDR3 runs from the conserved cysteine through the conserved F or W. D genes are given only for firm matches. Clone size is stated in some rows and not others, as once, few, many or a class when expanded.

j_call clone_size d_call v_call cdr3_nt cdr3_aa
TRBJ1-1 . TRBD1 TRBV19 TGTGCCAGTAGTGCAGACAGGGGGCGAAACACTGAAGCTTTCTTT CASSADRGRNTEAFF
TRBJ2-3 . TRBD1 TRBV7-3 TGTGCCAGCAGCAAGGGACAGCGTCCCCTTCCAGATACGCAGTATTTT CASSKGQRPLPDTQYF
TRBJ2-6 . . TRBV28 TGTGCCAGCAGTTTGTCACCAGGGGCTGGGGCCAACGTCCTGACTTTC CASSLSPGAGANVLTF
TRBJ2-3 . . TRBV19 TGTGCCAGTAGTATGGGGGGACAGCGCACAGATACGCAGTATTTT CASSMGGQRTDTQYF
TRBJ2-7 . TRBD2 TRBV6-1 TGTGCCAGCAGTGACCTAAGGACTAGCGGGAGGGCCAACGAGCAGTACTTC CASSDLRTSGRANEQYF
TRBJ1-3 . . TRBV4-1 TGCGCCAGCAGCCAAATTCTGTGGTCCCTCTCGCCTTCTGGAAACACCATATATTTT CASSQILWSLSPSGNTIYF
TRBJ2-7 . . TRBV7-2 TGTGCCAGCAGCATAAGATCCCTGAGCTCCTACGAGCAGTACTTC CASSIRSLSSYEQYF
TRBJ2-1 . . TRBV11-3 TGTGCCAGCAGCTTACTTACCACTAGTTCCTCCTACAATGAGCAGTTCTTC CASSLLTTSSSYNEQFF
TRBJ1-1 . . TRBV13 TGTGCCAGCAGCCCCAGGACAGCTTACACTGAAGCTTTCTTT CASSPRTAYTEAFF
TRBJ2-7 once . TRBV5-1 TGCGCCAGCAGGCAAACCGGGACCCGGCGGAACGAGCAGTACTTC CASRQTGTRRNEQYF
TRBJ1-3 . . TRBV10-3 TGTGCCATCAGTATGGGGGGGGGACGGAGCTCTGGAAACACCATATATTTT CAISMGGGRSSGNTIYF
TRBJ1-1 once . TRBV15 TGTGCCACCAGCAGGGACGGGACGGGGAACACTGAAGCTTTCTTT CATSRDGTGNTEAFF
TRBJ1-1 . . TRBV6-5 TGTGCCAGCAGTTACTCGAGGAACACTGAAGCTTTCTTT CASSYSRNTEAFF
TRBJ1-3 . . TRBV19 TGTGCCAGTAGAATAGGGAACTCTGGAAACACCATATATTTT CASRIGNSGNTIYF
TRBJ2-1 once . TRBV28 TGTGCCAGCAGCATTGTAAGGGGGAAAAGTGATGAGCAGTTCTTC CASSIVRGKSDEQFF
TRBJ1-2 . . TRBV19 TGTGCCAGTAGTATTGCCGATAGCTATGGCTACACCTTC CASSIADSYGYTF
TRBJ2-1 . TRBD2 TRBV3-1/TRBV3-2 TGTGCCAGCAGCCCCAGAGCGGGGAACTACAATGAGCAGTTCTTC CASSPRAGNYNEQFF
TRBJ2-1 . . TRBV19 TGTGCCAGTAGAGTTACCAACGCCGATCCCCATGAGCAGTTCTTC CASRVTNADPHEQFF
TRBJ2-3 . TRBD2 TRBV27 TGTGCCAGCGCTAAACATCTGTCGGCTAGCGGGAGAGGGTGGGATACGCAGTATTTT CASAKHLSASGRGWDTQYF
TRBJ2-5 . . TRBV5-1 TGCGCCAGCAGCCCGCACGGGGACCAAGAGACCCAGTACTTC CASSPHGDQETQYF
TRBJ2-1 . TRBD2 TRBV7-2 TGTGCCAGCAGCTTTACTAGCGGGAGGGACAATGAGCAGTTCTTC CASSFTSGRDNEQFF
TRBJ2-3 . . TRBV5-5 TGTGCCAGCAGCCGGGAGGGGGACAGAAAAATGTGGGCAGATACGCAGTATTTT CASSREGDRKMWADTQYF
TRBJ1-1 . . TRBV6-1 TGTGCCAGCAGTGAATTCCTTGCTTTCTTT CASSEFLAFF
TRBJ1-5 once . TRBV5-1 TGCGCCAGCAGCTTGTCTACCGGTGATCAGCCCCAGCATTTT CASSLSTGDQPQHF
TRBJ2-7 . . TRBV3-1/TRBV3-2 TGTGCCAGCAGCCAAGATAGGGGGGGGAGCTCCTACGAGCAGTACTTC CASSQDRGGSSYEQYF
TRBJ2-7 . . TRBV7-9 TGTGCCAGCAGCGTACAGGGCTCCTACGAGCAGTACTTC CASSVQGSYEQYF
TRBJ1-1 . . TRBV2 TGTGCCAGCAGTGTGATGGACACTGAAGCTTTCTTT CASSVMDTEAFF
TRBJ1-1 few TRBD1 TRBV27 TGTGCCAGCAGTCTCCGACAGGGACAAATGAACACTGAAGCTTTCTTT CASSLRQGQMNTEAFF
TRBJ1-1 . . TRBV7-2 TGTGCCAGCAGCCCCACCCGCGGGAGGGGGAGGACTGAAGCTTTCTTT CASSPTRGRGRTEAFF
TRBJ1-6 . . TRBV6-5 TGTGCCAGCAGTTACGGGTCGGAATCACCCCTCCACTTT CASSYGSESPLHF
TRBJ2-7 . . TRBV7-2 TGTGCCAGCAGCTTAACAGTCAACGAGCAGTACTTC CASSLTVNEQYF
TRBJ1-1 . . TRBV12-3/TRBV12-4 TGTGCCAGCAGTCCCGGGACGAACGCTGAAGCTTTCTTT CASSPGTNAEAFF
TRBJ1-1 . . TRBV28 TGTGCCAGCAGTTCGACGGGGGGGCAGGCCACTGAAGCTTTCTTT CASSSTGGQATEAFF
TRBJ1-1 . . TRBV5-1 TGCGCCAGCAGCTTGCAGGGGCCGGGGAACACTGAAGCTTTCTTT CASSLQGPGNTEAFF
TRBJ2-1 . TRBD2 TRBV9 TGTGCCAGCAGCGTAGGACTAGCGGGGGGGAATACCTACAATGAGCAGTTCTTC CASSVGLAGGNTYNEQFF
TRBJ1-6 few . TRBV9 TGTGCCAGCAGCGTAGGTCAGGGTGGGAATTCACCCCTCCACTTT CASSVGQGGNSPLHF
TRBJ1-6 . . TRBV2 TGTGCCAGCGCAGGGTACTCACCCCTCCACTTT CASAGYSPLHF
TRBJ2-3 . TRBD2 TRBV11-2 TGTGCCAGCAGCTTAGGGCGGGGGGGCACAGATACGCAGTATTTT CASSLGRGGTDTQYF
TRBJ1-2 . . TRBV15 TGTGCCACCAGCAGATCATCGGGCGAGGGCGGGTATGGCTACACCTTC CATSRSSGEGGYGYTF
TRBJ1-1 . . TRBV5-1 TGCGCCAGCAGTCGGGACTCGAACACTGAAGCTTTCTTT CASSRDSNTEAFF
TRBJ1-4 . TRBD1 TRBV30 TGTGCCTGGGGACCCGGGACAGGGGAAGAAAAACTGTTTTTT CAWGPGTGEEKLFF
TRBJ2-2 . . TRBV5-1 TGCGCCAGCAGCTTGGACGCGAACACCGGGGAGCTGTTTTTT CASSLDANTGELFF
TRBJ2-7 . . TRBV5-1 TGCGCCAGCAGATACCAGTACGAGCAGTACTTC CASRYQYEQYF
TRBJ1-2 . . TRBV2 TGTGCCAGCAGTGGTCAGTCCGGGGGAACTAACTATGGCTACACCTTC CASSGQSGGTNYGYTF
TRBJ1-1 once . TRBV29-1 TGCAGCGTCCAGCCCTCAGGGCGCACTGAAGCTTTCTTT CSVQPSGRTEAFF
TRBJ2-3 . . TRBV6-5 TGTGCCAGCAGTTATTGGGGGGCGCTTTTAACAGATACGCAGTATTTT CASSYWGALLTDTQYF
TRBJ1-2 . . TRBV7-9 TGTGCCAGCAGCTTAGCAGGGATCTCCGGAGCCTACACCTTC CASSLAGISGAYTF
TRBJ1-1 . TRBD1 TRBV29-1 TGCAGTGATTTCAGTTACGGGACAGGGATTACAGGGGCTTTCTTT CSDFSYGTGITGAFF
TRBJ1-4 . . TRBV5-1 TGCGCCAGCAGCCGATCACAGGATCAAAAACTGTTTTTT CASSRSQDQKLFF
TRBJ2-7 . TRBD1 TRBV6-5 TGTGCCAGCATCCGCCCGGGACAGTCGTACGAGCAGTACTTC CASIRPGQSYEQYF
TRBJ2-1 few . TRBV6-5 TGTGCCAGCCTTGAGCGGCCAGGCTACAATGAGCAGTTCTTC CASLERPGYNEQFF
TRBJ1-1 . . TRBV29-1 TGCAGCGCTTTGACAGACTTGAACACTGAAGCTTTCTTT CSALTDLNTEAFF